A single sample is the source of the 16 T cell receptor beta chains below, sequenced in a study of T cell repertoires in cytomegalovirus infection. Which antigens these TCRs recognize remains unknown. TCRdb independently ran MiXCR on the reads; one entry per CDR3 protein. The sample records 900,000 to 950,000 distinct CDR3 sequences, around 29% being singletons. The sequences come from cultured CD8+ T cells from PBMCs, collected from culture after CMV antigen stimulation. Source of these receptors: a human donor in good health (CMV status not recorded). Some clones in this sample may be carry-over from other donors' samples.

This clonotype was detected only a few times. DNA for the CDR3: TGTGCCAGCAGCTTAGCGGGGACACCCAGTGAAGCTTTCTTT. Its protein product is CASSLAGTPSEAFF. The chain is built from TRBV7-8 and TRBJ1-1; D is possibly TRBD1 (6 bases). Trimming removed 0 bases at V and 7 bases at J, with 12 bases between. Germline lookup yields CDR1 SGHVS and CDR2 FQNEAQ. This CDR3 has 14 residues. The full variable domain, with the rest looked up from reference TRBV7-8 and TRBJ1-1, is GAGVSQSPRYKVAKRGQDVALRCDPISGHVSLFWYQQALGQGPEFLTYFQNEAQLDKSGLPSDRFFAERPEGSVSTLKIQRTQQEDSAVYLCASSLAGTPSEAFFGQGTRLTVV.

This clonotype showed up just a few times. The chain uses TRBV4-1 and TRBJ1-5; TRBD1 agrees at 7 bases. Germline-derived CDR1 and CDR2 are MGHRA and YSYEKL. Trimming took 0 bases from V and 1 from J; bases not matched to a gene: 6. CDR3 size: 17 residues. The CDR3 sequence: CASSQDRGPDSNQPQHF. CDR3 sequence (DNA): TGCGCCAGCAGCCAAGATAGGGGGCCGGACAGCAATCAGCCCCAGCATTTT.

This clonotype was detected ten times or more. V usage is TRBV7-9 and J usage is TRBJ2-7; D assignment may be TRBD1 or TRBD2 (5 bases each). This CDR3 region has 15 residues. Germline CDR1 reads SEHNR; CDR2 reads FQNEAQ (reference sequence). Trimming cost V 3 bases and J 3 bases, with 15 bases left between them. This CDR3 reads CASSFEGFPNYEQYF. As DNA, the CDR3 is TGTGCCAGCAGCTTCGAGGGGTTCCCCAACTACGAGCAGTACTTC.

This chain connects TRBV7-9 to TRBJ1-2; 7 nucleotides align to TRBD1. The CDR3 has 16 residues. Trimming cost V 2 bases and J 3 bases; bases outside gene matches: 9. Germline CDR1 is SEHNR and CDR2 is FQNEAQ (reference sequence). CDR3 sequence reads: CASSLPGQEIHYGYTF. The CDR3 DNA reads as TGTGCCAGCAGCTTACCCGGACAGGAAATTCACTATGGCTACACCTTC.

This clonotype has a handful of counts. The chain has TRBV4-1 and TRBJ2-3; 8 positions match TRBD1. Germline V gene data show CDR1 as MGHRA and CDR2 as YSYEKL. Trimming at V came to 3 bases and at J to 0 bases, leaving 5 bases not matched to a gene. The CDR3 spans 16 residues. DNA for the CDR3: TGCGCCAGCAGCCATCCCGGACAGGGCAGCACAGATACGCAGTATTTT. It translates to CASSHPGQGSTDTQYF.

This clonotype has just a few counts. The genes are TRBV7-6 and TRBJ2-5; 8 bases fit TRBD2. Germline CDR1 and CDR2: SGHVS and FNYEAQ. Trimming at V came to 4 bases and at J to 5 bases, leaving 9 bases not matched to a gene. CDR3 length: 15 amino acids. The CDR3 DNA sequence: TGTGCCAGCAGCTCTATAGCGGGGCGGAGGGAGACCCAGTACTTC. Translation: CASSSIAGRRETQYF.

The chain couples TRBV2 to TRBJ2-7; maybe TRBD2 (5 bases). CDR3 length: 15 residues. V dropped 1 base and J dropped 0 bases, with 10 bases sitting between them. Per the germline V gene, CDR1 is SNHLY and CDR2 is FYNNEI. Here the CDR3 reads CASSEDGGISYEQYV. In DNA form, the CDR3 reads TGTGCCAGCAGTGAAGATGGAGGAATCTCCTACGAGCAGTACGTC.

This clonotype was seen only a few times. The rearrangement uses TRBV24-1 and TRBJ2-1, with D possibly being TRBD2 (5 bases). Trimming removed 9 bases from V and 0 bases from J, with 14 bases in between. The CDR3 consists of 15 residues. Per the germline V gene, CDR1 is KGHDR and CDR2 is SFDVKD. This chain's CDR3 is CATAPGSSSYNEQFF. In DNA, the CDR3 is TGTGCCACCGCTCCGGGATCCAGCTCCTACAATGAGCAGTTCTTC.

This clonotype was picked up many times. The J gene is TRBJ1-1, the V gene TRBV27; D gene uncertain. CDR1 is MNHEY, CDR2 SMNVEV, per germline (reference sequence). The V and J ends lost 6 bases and 0 bases respectively, with 8 bases between them. The CDR3 sequence is 13 residues long. The CDR3 sequence: CASSFRLNTEAFF. CDR3 bases: TGTGCCAGCAGCTTCCGACTGAACACTGAAGCTTTCTTT.

The chain is built from TRBV7-6 and TRBJ2-5, with 7 bases fitting TRBD1. This CDR3 is 15 amino acids long. The V and J ends lost 5 bases and 0 bases, in that order; junction bases with no gene match: 6. Germline V gene lookup returns CDR1 SGHVS and CDR2 FNYEAQ. CDR3 bases: TGTGCCAGCAGCCCCGGGACAGTATACCAAGAGACCCAGTACTTC. It is translated as CASSPGTVYQETQYF.

This clonotype was seen repeatedly, ten times or more. V gene TRBV28 combines with J gene TRBJ2-5; D is perhaps TRBD2 (5 bases). V shed 3 bases and J shed 5 bases, with 7 bases lying between them. Germline values: CDR1 MDHEN, CDR2 SYDVKM. The CDR3 contains 12 residues. The CDR3 bases are TGTGCCAGCAGTTTGACGGGGGAGACCCAGTACTTC. Amino acid sequence: CASSLTGETQYF.

This clonotype was counted between two and nine times. The rearrangement joins TRBV28 to TRBJ2-7; 9 bases align to TRBD1. The CDR3 runs 15 residues. J gave up 1 base and V 7 bases, and 8 bases lay outside the gene matches. Per the germline V gene, CDR1 is MDHEN and CDR2 is SYDVKM. The CDR3 protein is CASTERDRASYEQYV. DNA of the CDR3: TGTGCCAGCACCGAAAGGGACAGGGCTTCCTACGAGCAGTACGTC.

This clonotype came up many times. This sequence joins TRBV7-2 and TRBJ2-3; D is uncertain. Trimming pared 1 base from V and 6 bases from J, leaving 5 bases between. Germline CDR1 and CDR2: SGHTA and FQGNSA. The CDR3 runs to 12 residues. The CDR3 DNA sequence: TGTGCCAGCAGCTTAGGCTGGGATACGCAGTATTTT. Translated: CASSLGWDTQYF.

This chain connects TRBV27 to TRBJ1-2; D perhaps matches TRBD1 (5 bases). V was shortened by 6 bases and J by 8 bases, with 10 bases between the two germline ends. This CDR3 has 11 residues. Germline V gene lookup returns CDR1 MNHEY and CDR2 SMNVEV (reference sequence). CDR3 region: CASSGADGYTF. The CDR3 DNA sequence: TGTGCCAGCAGCGGGGCGGACGGCTACACCTTC.

In its sample, this clonotype was seen a few times. V gene TRBV5-6 combines with J gene TRBJ1-1; D may be TRBD1 (5 bases). This CDR3 contains 14 residues. CDR1 SGHDT and CDR2 YYEEEE come from the germline V gene. V shed 4 bases and J shed 2 bases, with 12 bases lying between them. This CDR3 is CASSQRGRNTEAFF. In nucleotides, the CDR3 is TGTGCCAGCAGCCAACGGGGCAGAAACACTGAAGCTTTCTTT.

V usage is TRBV5-5 and J usage is TRBJ2-3; no definite D call. Germline V gene data show CDR1 as SGHKS and CDR2 as YYEKEE (reference sequence). V lost 0 bases and J 2 bases, leaving 10 bases between the germline ends. This CDR3 spans 15 amino acids. The CDR3 here is CASSLVVGSTDTQYF. In nucleotides, the CDR3 is TGTGCCAGCAGCTTGGTCGTGGGATCCACAGATACGCAGTATTTT.